This is a list of T cell receptor beta chains from one sample in a study of T cells in Graves' hyperthyroidism and ophthalmopathy. TCRdb reanalysed the multiplex PCR reads using MiXCR and keeps one entry per CDR3 protein. This table has around 580,000 distinct CDR3 sequences, just over 45% appearing once. Specimen: peripheral blood or thyroid tissue (not recorded which). Source of these receptors: a woman under 30 with Graves' hyperthyroidism. Each CDR3 is given with its conserved first and last residue. D genes are given only for firm matches. Clone size appears in some rows only: once, few, many, or a class for an expanded clone.

v_gene,abundance,j_gene,d_gene,CDR3nt,CDR3aa
TRBV11-2,NA,TRBJ1-1,NA,TGTGCCAGCAGACTTAGCGGGCGAAGGGGCACTGAAGCTTTCTTT,CASRLSGRRGTEAFF
TRBV10-2,many,TRBJ2-5,NA,TGCGCCAGCACCGGACTCGGGAACCAAGAGACCCAGTACTTC,CASTGLGNQETQYF
TRBV20-1,NA,TRBJ2-1,TRBD2,TGCAGTGCTATCCCACTAGCGGAATACAATGAGCAGTTCTTC,CSAIPLAEYNEQFF
TRBV5-6,many,TRBJ1-4,NA,TGTGCCAGCAGCTTCGGGAACGTCGCCGATGAAAAACTGTTTTTT,CASSFGNVADEKLFF
TRBV5-1,few,TRBJ2-7,NA,TGCGCCAGCAGCTTGGAGGGTGGCGGGCAGTACTTC,CASSLEGGGQYF
TRBV20-1,NA,TRBJ2-1,TRBD1,TGCAGTGCGGAAGGGACAGGGGCTAGCTCCTACAATGAGCAGTTCTTC,CSAEGTGASSYNEQFF
TRBV12-3/TRBV12-4,NA,TRBJ2-7,NA,TGTGCCAGCAATCCGGGACTCCCTGGCGAGCAGTACTTC,CASNPGLPGEQYF
TRBV7-2,NA,TRBJ1-1,TRBD1,TGTGCCAGCAGCCCTCGGGGACAGGGGAACACTGAAGCTTTCTTT,CASSPRGQGNTEAFF
TRBV29-1,few,TRBJ2-3,NA,TGCAGCGCCCACCTTGGGAGCACAGATACGCAGTATTTT,CSAHLGSTDTQYF
TRBV5-1,NA,TRBJ2-7,TRBD2,TGCGCCAGCAGCCCCCGTGGAGCGGGAGGGCCCCCCGAGCAGTACTTC,CASSPRGAGGPPEQYF
TRBV6-1,NA,TRBJ2-7,NA,TGTGCCAGCAGTGAACGTAAGTGGGACGAGCAGTACTTC,CASSERKWDEQYF
TRBV5-8,many,TRBJ2-5,TRBD2,TGTGCCAGCAGCTTAAGCGGGAGTTCGGAGACCCAGTACTTC,CASSLSGSSETQYF
TRBV7-2,NA,TRBJ2-7,NA,TGTGCCAGCAGCTTAGCGCTGGGGGTCGAGCAGTACTTC,CASSLALGVEQYF
TRBV27,many,TRBJ2-7,TRBD2,TGTGCGGTACTAGCGGGAGGGGAGCAGTACTTC,CAVLAGGEQYF
TRBV7-6,many,TRBJ2-7,NA,TGTGCCAGCAGCTTAGAATCCGAGCAGTACTTC,CASSLESEQYF
TRBV4-1,NA,TRBJ2-2,NA,TGCGCCAGCAAGGACACCAACACCGGGGAGCTGTTTTTT,CASKDTNTGELFF
TRBV7-3,NA,TRBJ1-5,NA,TGTGCCAGCAGCCCTGACACCGGGGAGCAGCCCCAGCATTTT,CASSPDTGEQPQHF
TRBV28,NA,TRBJ2-7,NA,TGTGCCAGCATGGTGGAGAGGCTAGGCTGGACGGACGAGCAGTACTTC,CASMVERLGWTDEQYF
TRBV5-6,many,TRBJ2-7,TRBD1,TGTGCCAGCAGCTTGGGGGGACAGGGAGCCTACGAGCAGTACTTC,CASSLGGQGAYEQYF
TRBV5-1,many,TRBJ2-7,TRBD1,TGCGCCAGCAGCGGGACCGGGACAGCGACCTACGAGCAGTACTTC,CASSGTGTATYEQYF